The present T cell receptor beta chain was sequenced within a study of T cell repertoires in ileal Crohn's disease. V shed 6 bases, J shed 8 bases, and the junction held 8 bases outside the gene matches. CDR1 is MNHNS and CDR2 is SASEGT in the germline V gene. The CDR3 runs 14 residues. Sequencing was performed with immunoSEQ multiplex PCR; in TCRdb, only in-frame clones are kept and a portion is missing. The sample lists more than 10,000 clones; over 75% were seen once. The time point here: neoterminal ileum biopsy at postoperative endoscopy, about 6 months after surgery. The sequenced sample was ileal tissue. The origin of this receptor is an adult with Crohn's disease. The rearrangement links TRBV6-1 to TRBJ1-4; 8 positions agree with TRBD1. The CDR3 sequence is CASRRQGSGEKLFF. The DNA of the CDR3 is TGTGCCAGCAGACGACAGGGGAGTGGGGAAAAACTGTTTTTT.